This T cell receptor beta chain was sequenced in a study of identical twins (dated by TCRdb to 2016 to 2017). Concerning the study at large: To test whether fetal clonotypes persist, the study used deep sequencing on TCR alpha and beta repertoires from monozygotic twins, unrelated adults of various ages, and cord blood. To rule out contamination, the twin experiments were replicated at different times with different library preparation protocols. General conclusions and limits of the study: In beta out-of-frame sequences, excess twin sharing was weaker, because having fewer shared sequences lowered the signal-to-noise ratio. Abundant cord blood beta clonotypes carried fewer insertions; young adult naive repertoires showed a weaker similar trend, while memory repertoires showed none. Because the same donors could not be followed over many years, conclusions were based on cross-sectional statistical analysis. Invariant T cells such as MAIT and iNKT could partly confound zero-insertion analyses, though diverse VJ usage argued against this for most clonotypes. Compared with coincidental sharing between unrelated individuals, out-of-frame TCR alpha sequences shared between twins had an excess of sequences with low generation probability. Recombination models systematically underestimated out-of-frame TCR alpha sharing in monozygotic twins but agreed with sharing between unrelated individuals.

This clonotype was seen many times. This clone's antigen is unknown. No base quality information exists; no much larger clone differs at one position. Library generation was performed with 5' RACE. Sequencer: Illumina HiSeq 2000. Template switching added a universal primer binding site, and the final cDNA carried a unique molecular identifier that allowed TCR cDNA molecules to be counted accurately. Specific primers in the conserved constant-segment region were used to synthesize first-strand cDNA for TCR alpha and beta chains. To control for contamination, every cDNA library carried two barcodes: a SMART-Mk sample barcode plus Illumina barcodes. Two successive PCR steps introduced TruSeq adapter sequences along with Illumina sample barcodes. The Illumina HiSeq platform was used with custom primers to sequence TCR alpha and beta cDNA libraries. The study's own analysis went as follows. Unique molecular identifiers were extracted from raw reads with MiGEC, and CDR3 positions were determined with MiXCR. Recombination models were inferred per individual with the repgenHMM and IGoR tools using an EM algorithm. The analysis of shared clonotypes was done with the tcR package in R, with sharing normalized by the product of cloneset sizes. To study raw recombination without the effects of thymic and clonal selection, out-of-frame nonproductive sequences were analyzed. TCRdb's own reprocessing of the public reads used fastp at Q25 and MiXCR and kept productive beta chains. Each entry merges the rows of one CDR3 protein and shows their most common DNA and genes. The V and J calls follow TCRdb's processing rather than the paper's. The sample yields around 1.7 million distinct CDR3 sequences; roughly 35% were counted once. Around 0.25% of the sample belongs to the ten largest clones.

Only healthy Caucasian donors were included. The TCR originated in a newborn girl in good health. The sample comprised cord blood.

The DNA reads TGCAGTGCTAGGCCCGGGACAGGGGGTGAAAAACTGTTTTTT. Translated, it gives CSARPGTGGEKLFF. Here the chain combines TRBV20-1 and TRBJ1-4, and 11 junction bases match TRBD1. The germline V gene (reference sequence) provides CDR1 DFQATT and CDR2 SNEGSKA. Counted from cysteine to phenylalanine, this CDR3 has 14 amino acids. Only the CDR3 DNA stays, 42 bases, in frame from base 1. After removal of 3 bases from V and 7 bases from J, the junction retains 4 bases not matched to a gene.